This T cell receptor (beta chain) was observed in a study of control samples from healthy donors and cancer patients. V was shortened by 4 bases and J by 7 bases, with 11 bases between the two germline ends. Germline assignment: CDR1 MDHEN and CDR2 SYDVKM. CDR3 size: 13 residues. The assay was immunoSEQ multiplex PCR, and TCRdb's table has in-frame clones only and misses some. Found here are about 86,000 clones, roughly 91% of them singletons; the top ten hold roughly a tenth. The rearrangement links TRBV28 to TRBJ1-5, with D hard to call. The receptor was isolated from a woman in her forties or fifties with colorectal cancer. The material sequenced was PBMCs. The CDR3: CASSSPSGQPQHF. CDR3 DNA: TGTGCCAGCAGTTCGCCGAGTGGGCAGCCCCAGCATTTT.